What follows describes a single TCR beta chain. The data were obtained in a study of blood T cells in healthy people across ages. The use of a sample-barcoded 5' primer and a J-beta primer mix characterized a second PCR of about 7 to 12 cycles. MiXCR was run by TCRdb on the 5' RACE reads, yielding one entry per CDR3 protein. The profile shows fewer than 900,000 distinct CDR3 sequences, about half of them singletons. The TCR comes from a woman in her sixties or seventies in good health. The sequenced material came from blood.

The CDR3 here is CASSYSDLENEQFF. The CDR3 nucleotides read TGTGCCAGCAGTTACTCAGACCTCGAGAATGAGCAGTTCTTC. The chain combines TRBV6-5 with TRBJ2-1; D is uncertain. This CDR3 is built from 14 residues. Trimming took off 0 bases at V and 7 bases at J, with 10 bases between the two ends. CDR1 is MNHEY and CDR2 is SVGAGI in the germline V gene.